One sample yielded the 32 T cell receptor beta chains listed below, sequenced in a study of blood T cell repertoires in COVID-19 (dated by TCRdb to between 2020 and 2021). Library preparation employed the immunoSEQ multiplex PCR assay. As stored in TCRdb, this immuneACCESS dataset retains in-frame rearrangements with V and J assigned. A fraction of the clones does not appear; measured against another copy, unresolved V genes explain less than half of the discrepancy, and the remainder lacks a known reason. This sample comprises fewer than 500,000 clones, 80% to 90% of them detected only once. Jointly, the top ten make up roughly 1.1% of the sample. Sequenced material: PBMCs or T cells enriched from blood (not recorded which). The receptor source for this set is a man aged 25 to 40 who had recovered from COVID-19.

The chain is built from TRBV14 and TRBJ2-7; possible D gene TRBD1, 5 bases. This CDR3 comprises 14 residues. From germline, CDR1 is SGHDN and CDR2 FVKESK. V gave up 3 bases and J gave up 2 bases, with 11 bases separating them. The CDR3 is CASSQDTKPYEQYF. CDR3 DNA sequence: TGTGCCAGCAGCCAGGACACCAAACCCTACGAGCAGTACTTC.

This rearrangement joins TRBV28 to TRBJ1-6; D unresolved. The CDR3 loop spans 14 amino acids. The germline CDR1 and CDR2 sequences are MDHEN and SYDVKM. Trimming removed 2 bases at V and 10 bases at J, with 12 bases between. The CDR3: CASSLATDLSPLHF. As DNA, the CDR3 is TGTGCCAGCAGTTTAGCAACAGACCTGTCACCCCTCCACTTT. Complete variable domain (other parts from reference TRBV28 and TRBJ1-6): DVKVTQSSRYLVKRTGEKVFLECVQDMDHENMFWYRQDPGLGLRLIYFSYDVKMKEKGDIPEGYSVSREKKERFSLILESASTNQTSMYLCASSLATDLSPLHFGNGTRLTVT.

The rearrangement links TRBV29-1 to TRBJ2-5; possible D gene TRBD2, 5 bases. In germline, CDR1 is SQVTM, CDR2 ANQGSEA. The length of the CDR3 is 12 residues. Trimming took off 0 bases at V and 13 bases at J, with 15 bases between the two ends. The CDR3 sequence: CSVEDGGSPWYF. The CDR3 coding sequence is TGCAGCGTTGAAGATGGCGGGTCTCCCTGGTACTTC.

The sample holds one count of this clone. The chain links TRBV27 to TRBJ2-7, with TRBD1 as a possible D gene (6 bases). V gave up 4 bases and J gave up 2 bases, with 9 bases separating them. The CDR3 runs to 13 residues. Germline loops: CDR1 MNHEY, CDR2 SMNVEV (reference sequence). CDR3 sequence reads: CASSSAGAYEQYF. In DNA, the CDR3 is TGTGCCAGCAGTTCAGCAGGGGCCTACGAGCAGTACTTC.

The chain links TRBV5-1 to TRBJ1-1, with D perhaps TRBD1 (6 bases). Between the trimmed V and J ends, which lost 4 bases and 1 base, there was a span of 17 bases. This CDR3 contains 16 residues. CDR1 and CDR2 from the germline V gene are SGHRS and YFSETQ. CDR3 DNA sequence: TGCGCCAGCAGCCCGGACGCCAGGGGCAGGAACACTGAAGCTTTCTTT. Its translation is CASSPDARGRNTEAFF.

The gene calls are TRBV27 and TRBJ2-3, with 7 positions matching TRBD1. CDR3 length: 13 amino acids. Per germline, CDR1 MNHEY and CDR2 SMNVEV (reference sequence). With 6 bases clipped from V and 6 bases from J, the junction kept 6 bases outside the gene matches. In nucleotides, the CDR3 is TGTGCCAGCAGGCCGACAGGGCTGGATACGCAGTATTTT. Encoded protein: CASRPTGLDTQYF.

This clone was seen once. This sequence joins TRBV20-1 and TRBJ1-1; D is ambiguous. The CDR3 is made up of 13 amino acids. The germline gives CDR1 DFQATT, CDR2 SNEGSKA (reference sequence). Trimming cost V 3 bases and J 0 bases, with 8 bases left between them. CDR3 protein: CSASNIMNTEAFF. The CDR3 nucleotides read TGCAGTGCTAGTAACATAATGAACACTGAAGCTTTCTTT.

V usage is TRBV7-2 and J usage is TRBJ2-1, with D maybe TRBD2 (6 bases). Germline CDR1 reads SGHTA; CDR2 reads FQGNSA. The CDR3 extends over 15 amino acids. Trimming cost V 4 bases and J 7 bases, with 17 bases left between them. CDR3 protein: CASSSRSAGRNEQFF. The CDR3 DNA sequence: TGTGCCAGCAGCTCCCGATCAGCGGGTAGGAATGAGCAGTTCTTC.

This clone has a single count. V and J are TRBV28 and TRBJ2-3; 9 nucleotides line up with TRBD2. V gave up 5 bases and J gave up 2 bases; unmatched junction bases: 17. The CDR3 covers 19 residues. Germline assignment: CDR1 MDHEN and CDR2 SYDVKM. CDR3 sequence: CASSAGLASPDGLTDTQYF. The DNA of the CDR3 is TGTGCCAGCAGTGCGGGACTAGCATCCCCCGACGGTCTCACAGATACGCAGTATTTT. The whole variable domain, remainder taken from reference TRBV28 and TRBJ2-3, is DVKVTQSSRYLVKRTGEKVFLECVQDMDHENMFWYRQDPGLGLRLIYFSYDVKMKEKGDIPEGYSVSREKKERFSLILESASTNQTSMYLCASSAGLASPDGLTDTQYFGPGTRLTVL.

The J gene is TRBJ2-1, the V gene TRBV3-1 (or the pseudogene TRBV3-2); D possibly corresponds to TRBD2 (5 bases). V was clipped by 1 base and J by 1 base, with 8 bases between them. The CDR3 spans 15 residues. Germline CDR1 and CDR2: LGHDT and YNNKEL (reference sequence). CDR3 in amino acids: CASSQAEGSYNEQFF. In nucleotides, the CDR3 is TGTGCCAGCAGCCAAGCCGAGGGATCCTACAATGAGCAGTTCTTC.

The chain carries TRBV9 and TRBJ1-6; D gene ambiguous. Germline-derived CDR1 and CDR2 are SGDLS and YYNGEE. The CDR3 runs 14 residues. With 3 bases removed from V and 0 bases from J, the gap between germline ends came to 4 bases. In DNA form, the CDR3 reads TGTGCCAGCAGCGACAGCTCCTATAATTCACCCCTCCACTTT. Translating it yields CASSDSSYNSPLHF.

The V call is TRBV11-2, the J call TRBJ1-4; 11 nucleotides align to TRBD1. This CDR3 is built from 15 residues. Looked up from germline, CDR1 is SGHAT and CDR2 is FQNNGV. V dropped 4 bases and J dropped 6; count of bases not matched to a gene: 4. The CDR3 spells CASSYWTGGYEKLFF. As DNA, the CDR3 is TGTGCCAGCAGCTACTGGACAGGGGGCTATGAAAAACTGTTTTTT.

Comments on this clone: Other nucleotide sequences in the sample specify the same CDR3. The rearrangement links TRBV18 to TRBJ1-3; D is possibly TRBD1 (6 bases). With 2 bases removed from V and 1 base from J, the gap between germline ends came to 9 bases. The germline V gene encodes CDR1 KGHSH and CDR2 LQKENI. The CDR3 runs to 15 residues. The CDR3 sequence: CASSPGGNSGNTIYF. The CDR3 bases are TGTGCCAGCTCACCAGGGGGCAATTCTGGAAACACCATATATTTT.

This clone was observed once. The genes are TRBV10-3 and TRBJ2-7; D ambiguous. Trimming left V 2 bases short and J 3 bases short, with 8 bases between. Germline V gene lookup returns CDR1 ENHRY and CDR2 SYGVKD. This CDR3 is 13 amino acids long. The CDR3 protein is CAISESPFYEQYF. In DNA form, the CDR3 reads TGTGCCATCAGTGAGAGCCCGTTCTACGAGCAGTACTTC.

J is TRBJ1-2 and V is TRBV6-5; 7 nucleotides line up with TRBD1. Trimming cost V 6 bases and J 9 bases; bases outside gene matches: 16. This CDR3 has 15 amino acids. Germline loops: CDR1 MNHEY, CDR2 SVGAGI. DNA for the CDR3: TGTGCCAGCAGCCCCAGGCAGGGGGAGTTCTCGAGCTACACCTTC. Translation gives CASSPRQGEFSSYTF.

This chain uses TRBV28 with TRBJ2-3; D is undetermined. Germline CDR1 MDHEN, CDR2 SYDVKM. Trimming removed 7 bases at V and 0 bases at J, with 14 bases between. The CDR3 contains 15 residues. CDR3 sequence (DNA): TGTGCCAGCAAAGATTCCCCAGAAAGCACAGATACGCAGTATTTT. Translated, it gives CASKDSPESTDTQYF.

The gene calls are TRBV5-6 and TRBJ1-5, with 7 bases identical to TRBD1. The CDR3 spans 16 residues. J was trimmed by 0 bases and V by 2 bases; bases with no gene match: 5. CDR1 SGHDT and CDR2 YYEEEE come from the germline V gene. The DNA of the CDR3 is TGTGCCAGCAGCTTCTACGGGACAGCTAGCAATCAGCCCCAGCATTTT. This gives the protein CASSFYGTASNQPQHF.

The V and J genes are TRBV4-2 and TRBJ2-2, with 10 bases lining up with TRBD2. There are 17 residues in the CDR3. V trimming: 0 bases; J trimming: 4 bases; junction bases outside the gene matches: 5. The germline V gene has CDR1 LGHNA and CDR2 YNFKEQ. CDR3 in amino acids: CASSQELAGSSTGELFF. In DNA, the CDR3 is TGTGCCAGCAGCCAAGAACTAGCGGGGTCTAGCACCGGGGAGCTGTTTTTT.

With respect to this clone: No conserved phenylalanine or tryptophan is present at the end of the CDR3, so a read error is the likely explanation. The DNA is left out, because the CDR3 cannot be placed on it with certainty; the CDR3 is given as TCRdb lists it. The V and J genes are TRBV19 and TRBJ1-2; no check of the table's D call, TRBD1, against the DNA was made. CDR1 and CDR2 from the germline V gene are LNHDA and SQIVND (reference sequence). The CDR3 has 12 amino acids, counting both end residues. The chain's CDR3 is CASSTRDRELSV.

The V gene is TRBV5-1, the J gene TRBJ2-3; D perhaps matches TRBD2 (6 bases). This CDR3 spans 15 amino acids. Trimming took 1 base from V and 2 from J, leaving 11 bases between them. Germline CDR1 and CDR2: SGHRS and YFSETQ. The CDR3 reads CASSLWGDLTDTQYF. Written as DNA, the CDR3 is TGCGCCAGCAGCTTGTGGGGGGACCTCACAGATACGCAGTATTTT. The full variable domain, with the rest looked up from reference TRBV5-1 and TRBJ2-3, is KAGVTQTPRYLIKTRGQQVTLSCSPISGHRSVSWYQQTPGQGLQFLFEYFSETQRNKGNFPGRFSGRQFSNSRSEMNVSTLELGDSALYLCASSLWGDLTDTQYFGPGTRLTVL.

The chain carries TRBV28 and TRBJ2-2, with TRBD2 matching over 9 bases. CDR1 is MDHEN and CDR2 is SYDVKM in the germline V gene. Germline trimming cut 4 bases from V and 3 bases from J; bases unmatched to any gene: 9. CDR3 length: 17 residues. This chain's CDR3 is CASSSGAAGGYTGELFF. CDR3 DNA: TGTGCCAGCAGTTCCGGAGCAGCGGGAGGTTACACCGGGGAGCTGTTTTTT. The full variable domain, in which reference TRBV28 and TRBJ2-2 provide the parts outside the CDR3, is DVKVTQSSRYLVKRTGEKVFLECVQDMDHENMFWYRQDPGLGLRLIYFSYDVKMKEKGDIPEGYSVSREKKERFSLILESASTNQTSMYLCASSSGAAGGYTGELFFGEGSRLTVL.

Only one count was recorded for this clone. This chain links TRBV3-1 (or the pseudogene TRBV3-2) with TRBJ2-7, with 9 bases aligning to TRBD2. The CDR3 covers 15 residues. V lost 4 bases and J lost 2; bases outside the gene matches: 6. CDR1 LGHDT and CDR2 YNNKEL come from the germline V gene (reference sequence). For the CDR3, the DNA is TGTGCCAGCAGCCCTGGACTAGCGAGGACCTACGAGCAGTACTTC. It codes for CASSPGLARTYEQYF.

V usage is TRBV30 and J usage is TRBJ1-4; TRBD1 matches at 10 bases. The length of the CDR3 is 16 residues. V dropped 1 base and J dropped 8; count of bases not matched to a gene: 10. The germline V gene has CDR1 GTSNPN and CDR2 SVGIG (reference sequence). CDR3 coding DNA: TGTGCCTGGAGTGCGACAGGGGGCGCCCCCGGGGAAAAACTGTTTTTT. This sequence encodes CAWSATGGAPGEKLFF.

This clone was recorded only once. The V and J genes are TRBV3-1 (or the pseudogene TRBV3-2) and TRBJ2-1; 10 bases are a match to TRBD1. The CDR3 is 14 residues long. CDR1 and CDR2 from the germline V gene are LGHDT and YNNKEL (reference sequence). The trim removed 8 bases at V and 6 bases at J, leaving 7 bases unmatched. This CDR3 reads CASHRDRGGNEQFF. The DNA of the CDR3 is TGTGCCAGCCATAGGGACAGGGGCGGCAATGAGCAGTTCTTC.

The chain joins TRBV12-3 or TRBV12-4 to TRBJ2-7, with D possibly being TRBD2 (6 bases). Trimming removed 7 bases at V and 5 bases at J, with 15 bases between. The CDR3 is made up of 13 amino acids. CDR3 nucleotides: TGTGCCAGCATTTCGGGAGTGGTAAACGAGCAGTACTTC. Translated: CASISGVVNEQYF.

The CDR3 region is CASSLLRQPQHF. The CDR3 coding sequence is TGTGCCAGTAGTTTGCTCCGGCAGCCCCAGCATTTT. The chain has TRBV19 and TRBJ1-5; no clear D gene. The germline gives CDR1 LNHDA, CDR2 SQIVND (reference sequence). The CDR3 contains 12 residues. The V and J ends lost 5 bases and 7 bases respectively, with 9 bases between them.

A remark on this clone: Sequence at one end of the junction differs from germline and may be a read error. This chain uses TRBV15 with TRBJ2-5; 10 nucleotides match TRBD2. Germline CDR1 reads LNHNV; CDR2 reads YYDKDF (reference sequence). The CDR3 covers 17 residues. The CDR3 loop is CATSRSRASGSQKTQYF. The CDR3 DNA is TGTGCCACCAGTAGGAGTAGGGCTAGCGGGAGCCAAAAGACCCAGTACTTC. Based on the CDR3 plus reference TRBV15 and TRBJ2-5, the full variable domain is DAMVIQNPRYQVTQFGKPVTLSCSQTLNHNVMYWYQQKSSQAPKLLFHYYDKDFNNEADTPDNFQSRRPNTSFCFLDIRSPGLGDTAMYLCATSRSRASGSQKTQYFGPGTRLLVL.

The chain joins TRBV5-1 to TRBJ1-6; 12 bases are a match to TRBD1. V was pared by 3 bases and J by 9 bases, with 4 bases of the junction left unmatched. The CDR3 sequence is 15 residues long. Germline lookup yields CDR1 SGHRS and CDR2 YFSETQ. CDR3 coding DNA: TGCGCCAGCAGCTCGACGGGACAGGGGGCTTCACCCCTCCACTTT. It encodes CASSSTGQGASPLHF.

This rearrangement joins TRBV5-4 to TRBJ1-2; weak D call: TRBD1 (6 bases). Germline values: CDR1 SGHNT, CDR2 YYREEE (reference sequence). The CDR3 extends over 14 amino acids. V shed 4 bases and J shed 7 bases, with 17 bases lying between them. CDR3 in amino acids: CASSAPGGGSGYTF. The CDR3 coding sequence is TGTGCCAGCAGCGCCCCGGGGGGCGGGAGTGGCTACACCTTC.

This clone showed up just once. The chain is built from TRBV28 and TRBJ2-2; possible D gene TRBD1, 5 bases. The CDR3 totals 13 residues. V lost 6 bases and J lost 5, with 10 bases in between. Germline V lookup: CDR1 MDHEN, CDR2 SYDVKM. The chain's CDR3 is CASRERGTGELFF. The DNA for the CDR3 is TGTGCCAGCAGAGAAAGGGGAACCGGGGAGCTGTTTTTT. Combining the CDR3 with reference TRBV28 and TRBJ2-2 gives the whole variable domain DVKVTQSSRYLVKRTGEKVFLECVQDMDHENMFWYRQDPGLGLRLIYFSYDVKMKEKGDIPEGYSVSREKKERFSLILESASTNQTSMYLCASRERGTGELFFGEGSRLTVL.

The chain couples TRBV5-1 to TRBJ1-1; D uncertain. The CDR3 spans 15 residues. The ends were cut back, 4 bases at V and 5 bases at J, with 18 bases in the middle. Germline CDR1 SGHRS, CDR2 YFSETQ. The CDR3 loop reads CASSPHEGIGTEAFF. The CDR3 DNA follows: TGCGCCAGCAGCCCCCACGAGGGAATTGGGACTGAAGCTTTCTTT.

This clone was picked up one time. J is TRBJ1-6 and V is TRBV5-6; maybe TRBD1 (6 bases). The V gene lost 3 bases and the J gene lost 11 bases, with 12 bases spanning the gap. The CDR3 totals 13 residues. Germline V gene sequence: CDR1 SGHDT, CDR2 YYEEEE. The CDR3 loop is CASSSDSVAPLHF. CDR3 bases: TGTGCCAGCAGCTCGGACAGCGTTGCACCCCTCCACTTT.